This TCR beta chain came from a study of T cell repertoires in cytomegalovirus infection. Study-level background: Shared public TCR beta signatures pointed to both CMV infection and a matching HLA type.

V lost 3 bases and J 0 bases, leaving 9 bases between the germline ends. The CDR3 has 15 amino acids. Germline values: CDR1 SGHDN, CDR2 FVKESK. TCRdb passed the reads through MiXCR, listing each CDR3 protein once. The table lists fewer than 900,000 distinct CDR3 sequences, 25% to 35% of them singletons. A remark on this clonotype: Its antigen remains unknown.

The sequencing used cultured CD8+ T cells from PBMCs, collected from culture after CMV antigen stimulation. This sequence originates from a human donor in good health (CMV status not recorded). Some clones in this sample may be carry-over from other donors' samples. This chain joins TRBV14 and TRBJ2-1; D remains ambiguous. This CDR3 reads CASSQFQSSYNEQFF. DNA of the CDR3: TGTGCCAGCAGCCAGTTCCAGAGCTCCTACAATGAGCAGTTCTTC. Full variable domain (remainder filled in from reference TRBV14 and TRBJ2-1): EAGVTQFPSHSVIEKGQTVTLRCDPISGHDNLYWYRRVMGKEIKFLLHFVKESKQDESGMPNNRFLAERTGGTYSTLKVQPAELEDSGVYFCASSQFQSSYNEQFFGPGTRLTVL.